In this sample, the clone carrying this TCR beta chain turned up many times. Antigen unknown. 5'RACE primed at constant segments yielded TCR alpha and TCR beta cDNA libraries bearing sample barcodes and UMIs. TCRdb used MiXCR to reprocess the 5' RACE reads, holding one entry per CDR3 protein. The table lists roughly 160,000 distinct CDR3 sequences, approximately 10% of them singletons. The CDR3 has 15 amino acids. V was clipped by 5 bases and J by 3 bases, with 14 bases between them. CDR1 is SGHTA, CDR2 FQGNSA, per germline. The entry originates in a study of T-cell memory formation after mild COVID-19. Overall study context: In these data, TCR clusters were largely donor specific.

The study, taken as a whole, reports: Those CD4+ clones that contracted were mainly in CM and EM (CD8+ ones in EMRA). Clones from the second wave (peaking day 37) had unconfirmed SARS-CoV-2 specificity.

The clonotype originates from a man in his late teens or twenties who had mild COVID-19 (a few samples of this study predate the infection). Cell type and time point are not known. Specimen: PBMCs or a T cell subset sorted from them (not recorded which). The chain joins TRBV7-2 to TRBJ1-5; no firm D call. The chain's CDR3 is CASSRLSGVNQPQHF. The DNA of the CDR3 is TGTGCCAGCAGCCGCCTGAGTGGAGTCAATCAGCCCCAGCATTTT.